This T cell receptor beta chain was identified in a study of post-analysis software for immune sequencing data. V lost 3 bases to trimming and J lost 3 bases, with 14 bases between them. Germline-derived CDR1 and CDR2 are MNHEY and SVGEGT. The CDR3 spans 16 residues. The authors incorporated unique molecular identifiers into the TCR beta cDNA libraries. MiXCR was run by TCRdb on the PCR reads, yielding one entry per CDR3 protein. The sample consists of hundreds of thousands of distinct CDR3 sequences, around 40% of them appearing once. Study outcomes and limitations: When patients were compared with controls, about 5 TRBV segments were more frequent, TRBV5-6, TRBV5-1 and TRBV20-1 among them.

In the case of this clonotype: As yet, its antigen is unknown.

Sequences were obtained from blood. The clonotype comes from a girl between 5 and 17 years old with multiple sclerosis. The gene calls are TRBV6-2 or TRBV6-3 and TRBJ2-2, with D unclear. The CDR3, as DNA: TGTGCCAGCAGTTATGTTGTCCCTCTTGACACCGGGGAGCTGTTTTTT. Translated, it gives CASSYVVPLDTGELFF.